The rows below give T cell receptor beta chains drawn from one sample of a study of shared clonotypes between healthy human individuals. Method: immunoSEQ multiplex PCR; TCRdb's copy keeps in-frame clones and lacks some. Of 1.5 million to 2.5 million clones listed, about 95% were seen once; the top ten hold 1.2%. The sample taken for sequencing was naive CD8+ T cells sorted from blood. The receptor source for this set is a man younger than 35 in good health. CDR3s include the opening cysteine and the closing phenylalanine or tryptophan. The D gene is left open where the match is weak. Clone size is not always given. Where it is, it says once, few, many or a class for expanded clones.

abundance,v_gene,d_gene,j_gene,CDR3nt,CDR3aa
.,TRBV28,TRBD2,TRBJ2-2,TGTGCCAGCAGTGGACCGGGACTAGACTACACCGGGGAGCTGTTTTTT,CASSGPGLDYTGELFF
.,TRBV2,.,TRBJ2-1,TGTGCCAGCACCGGAGGGACCTACTACAATGAGCAGTTCTTC,CASTGGTYYNEQFF
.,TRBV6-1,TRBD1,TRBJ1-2,TGTGCCAGCAGTGAAGAGGTCAGGGGGTTGGATGGCTACACCTTC,CASSEEVRGLDGYTF
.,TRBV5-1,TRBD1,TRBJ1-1,TGCGCCAGCAGCTTGGCCGAAGGGGGCTGGGGCACTGAAGCTTTCTTT,CASSLAEGGWGTEAFF
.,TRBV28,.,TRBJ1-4,TGTGCCAGCAGTTTGGTCGACTCTTGGGAAAAACTGTTTTTT,CASSLVDSWEKLFF
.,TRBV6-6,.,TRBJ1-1,TGTGCCAGCAGTTACGACGGGGGGGGATACACTGAAGCTTTCTTT,CASSYDGGGYTEAFF
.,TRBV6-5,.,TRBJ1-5,TGTGCCAGCAGTTACTCGAGTATAGGGCAGCCCCAGCATTTT,CASSYSSIGQPQHF
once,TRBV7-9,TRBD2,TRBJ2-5,TGTGCCAGCGTTCAGGGACTAGGGGGCCAAGAGACCCAGTACTTC,CASVQGLGGQETQYF
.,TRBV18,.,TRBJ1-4,TGTGCCAGCTCCCCTACCCTCGGGCAAGAAGAAGAAAAACTGTTTTTT,CASSPTLGQEEEKLFF
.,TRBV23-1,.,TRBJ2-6,TGCGCCAGCAGTCAATCCTCGGGAACCCCGGCGACAGACTCTGGGGCCAACGTCCTGACTTTC,CASSQSSGTPATDSGANVLTF
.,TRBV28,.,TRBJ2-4,TGTGCCAGCAGCTTCAGAGGGAGTGTAAACATTCAGTACTTC,CASSFRGSVNIQYF
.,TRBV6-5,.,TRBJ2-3,TGTGCCAGCAGGGGGGGAGATACGCAGTATTTT,CASRGGDTQYF
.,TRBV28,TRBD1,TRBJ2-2,TGTGCCAGCAGATTTTACATGACAGGGATGAACACCGGGGAGCTGTTTTTT,CASRFYMTGMNTGELFF